Below, one TCR beta chain is given with its context. The sample comes from a study of T cell changes during pregnancy in multiple sclerosis. Per germline, CDR1 SGHKS and CDR2 YYEKEE (reference sequence). Trimming pared 2 bases from V and 0 bases from J, leaving 9 bases between. The CDR3 length is 15 residues. Using immunoSEQ multiplex PCR, the repertoire was profiled, and TCRdb retains in-frame clones only, with some absent. Of 36,000 or so clones listed, more than 75% are singletons. This sequence was found in a female donor with multiple sclerosis, enrolled in a pregnancy study. The input for sequencing was CD4+ T cells from peripheral blood mononuclear cells, taken in the first trimester of pregnancy. J is TRBJ1-3 and V is TRBV5-5; TRBD1 is a possible D gene (6 bases). The CDR3 region is CASSFGQFSGNTIYF. The DNA of the CDR3 is TGTGCCAGCAGCTTCGGACAGTTCTCTGGAAACACCATATATTTT.